Listed below are T cell receptor beta chains from one sample, sequenced in a study of blood T cells in healthy people across ages. TCRdb re-analysed the 5' RACE reads in MiXCR, keeping a single row per CDR3 protein. The sample holds some 1,500,000 distinct CDR3 sequences; roughly two fifths are singletons and the top ten take just over 4%. Sequenced input: blood. These receptor sequences come from a woman younger than 30 in good health. The CDR3 runs from the conserved cysteine through the conserved F or W. The D gene is left open where the match is weak. Rows may omit the clone size; those that give it use once, few, many or a size class.

J: TRBJ1-1; size: few; V: TRBV12-3/TRBV12-4; D: .; DNA: TGTGCCAGCAGTTTATGGGACAACACTGAAGCTTTCTTT; CDR3: CASSLWDNTEAFF
J: TRBJ2-7; size: .; V: TRBV6-2/TRBV6-3; D: TRBD1; DNA: TGTGCCAGCAGTACATCCGGGACAGGGATGATCGAGCAGTACTTC; CDR3: CASSTSGTGMIEQYF
J: TRBJ2-5; size: .; V: TRBV29-1; D: TRBD1; DNA: TGCAGCGGGGACAGCGAGGGGCTAGAGACCCAGTACTTC; CDR3: CSGDSEGLETQYF
J: TRBJ2-2; size: once; V: TRBV4-1; D: .; DNA: TGCGCCAGCAGCCAAAATGGATGGACCGGGGAGCTGTTTTTT; CDR3: CASSQNGWTGELFF
J: TRBJ2-7; size: .; V: TRBV5-1; D: .; DNA: TGCGCCAGCAGCTCCGGACTAATCGACTCCTACGAGCAGTACTTC; CDR3: CASSSGLIDSYEQYF
J: TRBJ2-1; size: .; V: TRBV7-2; D: TRBD2; DNA: TGTGCCAGCAGCTTGGGGGGAGGGCCATTGAATGAGCAGTTCTTC; CDR3: CASSLGGGPLNEQFF
J: TRBJ1-1; size: .; V: TRBV29-1; D: TRBD1; DNA: TGCAGCGTGGCACTACAGGGGCGGGCCACTGAAGCTTTCTTT; CDR3: CSVALQGRATEAFF
J: TRBJ2-7; size: few; V: TRBV2; D: TRBD2; DNA: TGTGCCAGCAGTACACAGGGACGGACTAGCGTCGAGCAGTACTTC; CDR3: CASSTQGRTSVEQYF
J: TRBJ1-2; size: few; V: TRBV6-5; D: .; DNA: TGTGCCAGCAAAGACCTAATGGGGCACTATGGCTACACCTTC; CDR3: CASKDLMGHYGYTF
J: TRBJ2-1; size: few; V: TRBV9; D: .; DNA: TGTGCCAGCAGCGTCGGAGCTAGCAGTCTTGAGCAGTTCTTC; CDR3: CASSVGASSLEQFF
J: TRBJ1-2; size: .; V: TRBV10-1; D: .; DNA: TGCGCCGGCAGTGACAGGATCGACTATGGCTACACCTTC; CDR3: CAGSDRIDYGYTF
J: TRBJ1-1; size: few; V: TRBV7-2; D: .; DNA: TGTGCCAGCAGCCTCGCCCATAGCTGGACTGAAGCTTTCTTT; CDR3: CASSLAHSWTEAFF
J: TRBJ2-6; size: few; V: TRBV14; D: TRBD1; DNA: TGTGCCAGCAGCCAACTGGGACAGGGGGTCCCCGGGGCCAACGTCCTGACTTTC; CDR3: CASSQLGQGVPGANVLTF
J: TRBJ1-1; size: few; V: TRBV20-1; D: .; DNA: TGCAGTGCTATGAAGATGAGCACTGAAGCTTTCTTT; CDR3: CSAMKMSTEAFF
J: TRBJ2-7; size: .; V: TRBV24-1; D: TRBD1; DNA: TGTGCCACCAGTGACCCGGGACAGGGAGACTACGAGCAGTACTTC; CDR3: CATSDPGQGDYEQYF
J: TRBJ1-1; size: .; V: TRBV3-1; D: .; DNA: TGTGCCAGCAGCCAAGTCGAGAGTGAAGCTTTCTTT; CDR3: CASSQVESEAFF
J: TRBJ1-2; size: few; V: TRBV18; D: TRBD1; DNA: TGTGCCAGCTCACCACCGACAGGGACTTATGGCTACACCTTC; CDR3: CASSPPTGTYGYTF
J: TRBJ2-7; size: .; V: TRBV20-1; D: TRBD1; DNA: TGCAGTGCGGACAACCCAAGGACAGGGTCCTACGAGCAGTACTTC; CDR3: CSADNPRTGSYEQYF
J: TRBJ2-3; size: .; V: TRBV5-6; D: .; DNA: TGTGCCAGCAGCTTGGCCGAGGTCTCAGATACGCAGTATTTT; CDR3: CASSLAEVSDTQYF
J: TRBJ2-3; size: once; V: TRBV6-5; D: .; DNA: TGTGCCAGCAGGTGGACGGATAGACCCACAGATACGCAGTATTTT; CDR3: CASRWTDRPTDTQYF
J: TRBJ2-7; size: few; V: TRBV7-2; D: TRBD1; DNA: TGTGCCAGCAGTCCTACAGGGGGCGATTACGAGCAGTACTTC; CDR3: CASSPTGGDYEQYF
J: TRBJ1-2; size: few; V: TRBV29-1; D: .; DNA: TGCAGCGTTGAAGAAACGGGGCCCCATAAGGGCTACACCTTC; CDR3: CSVEETGPHKGYTF
J: TRBJ2-7; size: .; V: TRBV12-3/TRBV12-4; D: .; DNA: TGTGCCAGCAGCTTCCTTGCAGGGGGGAGCGAGCAGTACTTC; CDR3: CASSFLAGGSEQYF
J: TRBJ2-1; size: few; V: TRBV10-3; D: .; DNA: TGTGCCGCCGGACACGAGCAGTTCTTC; CDR3: CAAGHEQFF
J: TRBJ2-7; size: .; V: TRBV4-2; D: .; DNA: TGTGCCAGCAGCCATGTCATAGGGGGGTCCACCTACGAGCAGTACTTC; CDR3: CASSHVIGGSTYEQYF
J: TRBJ2-1; size: .; V: TRBV29-1; D: .; DNA: TGCAGCACGGGGCCCCTCCACTCCTACAATGAGCAGTTCTTC; CDR3: CSTGPLHSYNEQFF
J: TRBJ1-4; size: few; V: TRBV30; D: .; DNA: TGTGCCTGGGGGCGGGGTGAAAAACTGTTTTTT; CDR3: CAWGRGEKLFF
J: TRBJ1-1; size: .; V: TRBV6-5; D: TRBD1; DNA: TGTGCCAGCAGGCGGGGACAGGCGAACACTGAAGCTTTCTTT; CDR3: CASRRGQANTEAFF
J: TRBJ1-6; size: once; V: TRBV14; D: TRBD1; DNA: TGTGCCAGCAGCCAAGTGGGCAGGGGGCGATCACCCCTCCACTTT; CDR3: CASSQVGRGRSPLHF
J: TRBJ2-1; size: .; V: TRBV2; D: .; DNA: TGTGCCAGCAGTAAAACTCCTATTACTGAGCAGTTCTTC; CDR3: CASSKTPITEQFF
J: TRBJ2-7; size: few; V: TRBV29-1; D: .; DNA: TGCAGCGTTGAAAGCGGCCGCGAGCAGTACTTC; CDR3: CSVESGREQYF
J: TRBJ2-3; size: .; V: TRBV5-5; D: TRBD2; DNA: TGTGCCAGCAGCTTGGCCGCGTTAGCGGGACCAAGAAGGGGAGATACGCAGTATTTT; CDR3: CASSLAALAGPRRGDTQYF
J: TRBJ1-2; size: few; V: TRBV7-2; D: .; DNA: TGTGCCAGCAGCCTCGACGGGAGTTTATACTATGGCTACACCTTC; CDR3: CASSLDGSLYYGYTF
J: TRBJ1-2; size: .; V: TRBV29-1; D: .; DNA: TGCAGCGCTGAGGAGGGGCTGGGGGGTAACTATGGCTACACCTTC; CDR3: CSAEEGLGGNYGYTF
J: TRBJ2-7; size: many; V: TRBV25-1; D: .; DNA: TGTGCCAGCAGTAGAGGATTTTTCTACGAGCAGTACTTC; CDR3: CASSRGFFYEQYF
J: TRBJ2-1; size: few; V: TRBV3-1; D: .; DNA: TGTGCCAGCAGCCGGACGGAGATAGGCTACAATGAGCAGTTCTTC; CDR3: CASSRTEIGYNEQFF
J: TRBJ1-2; size: few; V: TRBV12-3/TRBV12-4; D: .; DNA: TGTGCCAGCAGCCCAGGACCTTTGCCTAACTATGGCTACACCTTC; CDR3: CASSPGPLPNYGYTF
J: TRBJ2-1; size: .; V: TRBV25-1; D: TRBD1; DNA: TGTGCCAGCCAACTTCCGGGACAGGACAATGAGCAGTTCTTC; CDR3: CASQLPGQDNEQFF
J: TRBJ1-4; size: few; V: TRBV24-1; D: TRBD1; DNA: TGTGCCACCAGTGACCATCCCGGGACAGGGTTTGATGAAAAACTGTTTTTT; CDR3: CATSDHPGTGFDEKLFF
J: TRBJ1-2; size: few; V: TRBV3-1; D: TRBD1; DNA: TGTGCCAGCAGCCAAGTGGGGACAGGGGGTATCGGCTACACCTTC; CDR3: CASSQVGTGGIGYTF
J: TRBJ1-4; size: .; V: TRBV11-2; D: .; DNA: TGTGCCAGCAGCCCGACAGTCACTAATGAAAAACTGTTTTTT; CDR3: CASSPTVTNEKLFF
J: TRBJ2-1; size: .; V: TRBV13; D: .; DNA: TGTGCCAGCAGCGATTTTGGGTACGAGCAGTTCTTC; CDR3: CASSDFGYEQFF
J: TRBJ1-2; size: .; V: TRBV28; D: .; DNA: TGTGCCAGCAGCAATTCCGGAGGGGGGGAGGGCTACACCTTC; CDR3: CASSNSGGGEGYTF
J: TRBJ1-3; size: few; V: TRBV20-1; D: TRBD1; DNA: TGCAGTCTACAGGGGGAAGGAAACACCATATATTTT; CDR3: CSLQGEGNTIYF
J: TRBJ2-1; size: .; V: TRBV3-1; D: TRBD2; DNA: TGTGCCAGCAGTAGGGTACTACTAGCGGACCTCGCCAATGAGCAGTTCTTC; CDR3: CASSRVLLADLANEQFF
J: TRBJ1-1; size: .; V: TRBV27; D: .; DNA: TGTGCCAGCAGTAACTTTCGGGGGGTTACTGAAGCTTTCTTT; CDR3: CASSNFRGVTEAFF
J: TRBJ2-1; size: .; V: TRBV9; D: .; DNA: TGTGCCAGCAGCGTAGTAGGGGACGATAATGAGCAGTTCTTC; CDR3: CASSVVGDDNEQFF